The 10 T cell receptor beta chains reported below all come from one sample, sequenced in a study of blood T cell dynamics during melanoma immunotherapy. As to time point: pre-treatment baseline. The data were produced by immunoSEQ multiplex PCR, yet TCRdb's version contains in-frame clones alone and is incomplete. Among approximately 9,600 clones, 89% were seen once, and the ten largest hold about 7.4%. The input for sequencing was blood, taken from a patient treated with checkpoint blockade. These receptors all come from a human donor with melanoma.

There are a few counts of this clone. The J gene is TRBJ1-2, the V gene TRBV7-9; 8 positions match TRBD1. Germline CDR1 is SEHNR and CDR2 is FQNEAQ (reference sequence). The CDR3 runs to 14 residues. Losses at the gene ends were 4 bases for V and 7 bases for J; bases not matched to a gene: 8. Written as DNA, the CDR3 is TGTGCCAGCAGCTCCTACGGACAGGGACTTGGCTACACCTTC. This gives the protein CASSSYGQGLGYTF.

The rearrangement links TRBV9 to TRBJ1-4, with D possibly being TRBD1 (5 bases). The germline CDR1 and CDR2 sequences are SGDLS and YYNGEE. The V and J ends lost 1 base and 1 base respectively, with 11 bases between them. This CDR3 region has 16 residues. The CDR3 DNA reads as TGTGCCAGCAGCGTATTAGGTGGGGGAACTAATGAAAAACTGTTTTTT. Its protein product is CASSVLGGGTNEKLFF.

The rearrangement links TRBV7-2 to TRBJ1-2; 9 bases line up with TRBD1. The CDR3 contains 13 residues. V dropped 4 bases and J dropped 5; count of bases not matched to a gene: 2. Germline CDR1 SGHTA, CDR2 FQGNSA. CDR3 sequence: CASSSDRGYGYTF. For the CDR3, the DNA is TGTGCCAGCAGCTCGGACAGGGGTTATGGCTACACCTTC.

The V call is TRBV13, the J call TRBJ2-5; 9 positions agree with TRBD1. Per germline, CDR1 PRHDT and CDR2 FYEKMQ (reference sequence). V was clipped by 9 bases and J by 5 bases; unmatched bases: 10. The CDR3 length is 14 residues. The chain's CDR3 is CASAQGAHVETQYF. The CDR3 DNA sequence: TGTGCCAGTGCACAGGGGGCACATGTGGAGACCCAGTACTTC.

The J gene is TRBJ1-3, the V gene TRBV11-2; no clear D. V was trimmed by 1 base and J by 0 bases, leaving 7 bases between them. The CDR3 loop spans 15 amino acids. CDR1 and CDR2 from the germline V gene are SGHAT and FQNNGV. The CDR3 loop reads CASSLAHGSGNTIYF. For the CDR3, the DNA is TGTGCCAGCAGCTTAGCACATGGCTCTGGAAACACCATATATTTT.

The genes are TRBV28 and TRBJ2-3; 8 nucleotides match TRBD2. V gave up 3 bases and J gave up 4 bases; unmatched junction bases: 12. This CDR3 comprises 17 residues. Germline CDR1 reads MDHEN; CDR2 reads SYDVKM. CDR3 sequence reads: CASSLPGAGGRADTQYF. The DNA for the CDR3 is TGTGCCAGCAGTTTGCCAGGGGCGGGAGGAAGGGCAGATACGCAGTATTTT.

This chain connects TRBV28 to TRBJ2-2; TRBD2 matches at 7 bases. CDR1 is MDHEN, CDR2 SYDVKM, per germline. This CDR3 has 15 amino acids. With V trimmed by 8 bases and J by 5 bases, 11 bases remained unmatched. CDR3 sequence reads: CASLRAGVGTGELFF. CDR3 DNA: TGTGCCAGCCTTAGGGCGGGAGTAGGTACCGGGGAGCTGTTTTTT. The full variable domain, its missing parts supplied by reference TRBV28 and TRBJ2-2, is DVKVTQSSRYLVKRTGEKVFLECVQDMDHENMFWYRQDPGLGLRLIYFSYDVKMKEKGDIPEGYSVSREKKERFSLILESASTNQTSMYLCASLRAGVGTGELFFGEGSRLTVL.

The genes are TRBV28 and TRBJ1-6; weak D call: TRBD1 (6 bases). The CDR3 runs 14 residues. The germline gives CDR1 MDHEN, CDR2 SYDVKM. V shed 3 bases and J shed 7 bases, with 10 bases lying between them. The CDR3 DNA follows: TGTGCCAGCAGTTTGGGCCAGGGGAATTCACCCCTCCACTTT. Translation gives CASSLGQGNSPLHF.

CDR3 in DNA: TGTGCCAGCAGTACGGGCGGGTACATGAACACTGAAGCTTTCTTT. Protein sequence: CASSTGGYMNTEAFF. The rearrangement links TRBV6-6 to TRBJ1-1; D remains unclear. The CDR3 covers 15 residues. With 5 bases removed from V and 0 bases from J, the gap between germline ends came to 13 bases. The germline gives CDR1 MNHNY, CDR2 SVGAGI (reference sequence).

The rearrangement uses TRBV7-2 and TRBJ2-5, with 7 bases identical to TRBD2. J was trimmed by 4 bases and V by 0 bases; bases with no gene match: 2. This CDR3 region has 14 residues. Germline V gene data show CDR1 as SGHTA and CDR2 as FQGNSA. CDR3 coding DNA: TGTGCCAGCAGCTTAGCCGGCGGGAGAGAGACCCAGTACTTC. Encoded protein: CASSLAGGRETQYF.